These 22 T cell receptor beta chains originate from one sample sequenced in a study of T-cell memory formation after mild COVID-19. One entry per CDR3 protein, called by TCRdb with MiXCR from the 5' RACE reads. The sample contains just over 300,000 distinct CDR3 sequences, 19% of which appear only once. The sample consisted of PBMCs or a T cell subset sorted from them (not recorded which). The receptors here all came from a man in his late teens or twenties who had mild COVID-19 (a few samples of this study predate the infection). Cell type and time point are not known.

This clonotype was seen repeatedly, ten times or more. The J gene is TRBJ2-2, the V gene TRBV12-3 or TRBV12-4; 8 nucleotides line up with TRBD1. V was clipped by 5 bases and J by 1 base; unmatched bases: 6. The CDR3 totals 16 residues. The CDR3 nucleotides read TGTGCCAGCAGTCCATGGGGACAGGTGAACACCGGGGAGCTGTTTTTT. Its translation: CASSPWGQVNTGELFF.

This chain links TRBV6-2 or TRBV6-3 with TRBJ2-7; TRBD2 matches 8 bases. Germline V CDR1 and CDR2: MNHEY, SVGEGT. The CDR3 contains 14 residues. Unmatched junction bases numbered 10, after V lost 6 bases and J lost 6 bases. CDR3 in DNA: TGTGCCAGCAGCCCGAGCGGGGGACTGGGCGAGCAGTACTTC. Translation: CASSPSGGLGEQYF.

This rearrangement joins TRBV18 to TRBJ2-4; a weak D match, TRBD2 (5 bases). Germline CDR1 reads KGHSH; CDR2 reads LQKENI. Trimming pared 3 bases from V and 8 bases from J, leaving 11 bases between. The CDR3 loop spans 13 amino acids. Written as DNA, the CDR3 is TGTGCCAGCTCACCGTCCGGGGTGGACATTCAGTACTTC. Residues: CASSPSGVDIQYF.

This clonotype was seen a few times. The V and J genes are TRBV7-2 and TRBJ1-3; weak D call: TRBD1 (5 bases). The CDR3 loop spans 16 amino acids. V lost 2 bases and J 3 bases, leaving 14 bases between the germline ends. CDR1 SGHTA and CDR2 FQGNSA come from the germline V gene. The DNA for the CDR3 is TGTGCCAGCAGCTTAAGGGGCCTGTCGCGTGGAAACACCATATATTTT. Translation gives CASSLRGLSRGNTIYF.

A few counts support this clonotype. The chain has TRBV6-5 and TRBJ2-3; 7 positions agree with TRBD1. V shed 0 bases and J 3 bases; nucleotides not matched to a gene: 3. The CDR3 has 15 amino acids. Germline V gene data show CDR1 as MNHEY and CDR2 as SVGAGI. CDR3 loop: CASSYSQGETDTQYF. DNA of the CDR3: TGTGCCAGCAGTTACTCCCAGGGGGAGACAGATACGCAGTATTTT.

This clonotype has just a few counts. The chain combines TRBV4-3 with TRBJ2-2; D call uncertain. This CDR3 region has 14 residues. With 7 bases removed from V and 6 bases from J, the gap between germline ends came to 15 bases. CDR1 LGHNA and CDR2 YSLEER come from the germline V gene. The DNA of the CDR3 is TGCGCCAGCAAAGGGTCCGAGCGTCCCGGGGAGCTGTTTTTT. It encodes CASKGSERPGELFF.

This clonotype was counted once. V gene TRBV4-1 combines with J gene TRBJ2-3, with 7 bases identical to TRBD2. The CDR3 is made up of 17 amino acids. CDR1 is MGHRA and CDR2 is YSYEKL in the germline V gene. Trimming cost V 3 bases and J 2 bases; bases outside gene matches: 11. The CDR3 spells CASSQEGLAASTDTQYF. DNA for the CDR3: TGCGCCAGCAGCCAGGAAGGTCTAGCGGCCTCCACAGATACGCAGTATTTT.

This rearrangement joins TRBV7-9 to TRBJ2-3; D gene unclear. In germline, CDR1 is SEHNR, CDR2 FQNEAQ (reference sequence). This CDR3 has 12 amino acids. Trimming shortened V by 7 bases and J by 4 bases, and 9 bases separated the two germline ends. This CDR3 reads CASTPISDTQYF. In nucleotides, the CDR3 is TGTGCCAGCACCCCTATTTCAGATACGCAGTATTTT.

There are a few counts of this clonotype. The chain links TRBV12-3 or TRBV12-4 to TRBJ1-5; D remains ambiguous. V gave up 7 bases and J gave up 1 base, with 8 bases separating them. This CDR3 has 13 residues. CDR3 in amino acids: CASTRGSNQPQHF. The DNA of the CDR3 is TGTGCCAGCACCCGGGGAAGCAATCAGCCCCAGCATTTT.

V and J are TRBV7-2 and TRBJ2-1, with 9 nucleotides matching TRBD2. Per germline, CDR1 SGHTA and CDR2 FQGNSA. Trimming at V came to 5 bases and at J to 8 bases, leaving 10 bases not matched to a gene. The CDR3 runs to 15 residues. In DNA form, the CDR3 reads TGTGCCAGCAGCGGACGGGCGGGGGGGCCGTATGAGCAGTTCTTC. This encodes CASSGRAGGPYEQFF.

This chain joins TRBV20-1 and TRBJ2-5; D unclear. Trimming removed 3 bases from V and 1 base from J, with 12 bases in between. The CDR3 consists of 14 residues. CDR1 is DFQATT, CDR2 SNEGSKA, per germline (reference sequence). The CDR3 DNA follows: TGCAGTGCTAGGCAGGACCCAACCCAAGAGACCCAGTACTTC. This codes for CSARQDPTQETQYF.

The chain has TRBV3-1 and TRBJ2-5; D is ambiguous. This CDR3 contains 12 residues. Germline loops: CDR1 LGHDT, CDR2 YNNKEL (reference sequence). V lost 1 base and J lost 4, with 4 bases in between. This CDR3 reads CASSQARETQYF. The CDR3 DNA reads TGTGCCAGCAGCCAAGCGAGAGAGACCCAGTACTTC.

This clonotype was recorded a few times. CDR3 in amino acids: CASSIPDNYGYTF. For the CDR3, the DNA is TGTGCCAGTAGTATACCAGATAACTATGGCTACACCTTC. The gene calls are TRBV19 and TRBJ1-2; D call uncertain. Deletions cut 2 bases from V and 1 base from J, with 5 bases between. The CDR3 runs 13 residues. Germline-derived CDR1 and CDR2 are LNHDA and SQIVND (reference sequence).

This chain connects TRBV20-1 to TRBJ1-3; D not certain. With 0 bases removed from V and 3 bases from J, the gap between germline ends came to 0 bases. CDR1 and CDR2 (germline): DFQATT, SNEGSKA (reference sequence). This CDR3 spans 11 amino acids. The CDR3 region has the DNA TGCAGTGCTAGAGATGGAAACACCATATATTTT. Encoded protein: CSARDGNTIYF.

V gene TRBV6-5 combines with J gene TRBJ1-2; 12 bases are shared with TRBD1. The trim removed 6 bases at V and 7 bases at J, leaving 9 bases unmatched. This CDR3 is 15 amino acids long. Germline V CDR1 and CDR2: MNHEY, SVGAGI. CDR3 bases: TGTGCCAGCAGAAAACCGGGACAGGGGGCGGTTGGCTACACCTTC. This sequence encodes CASRKPGQGAVGYTF.

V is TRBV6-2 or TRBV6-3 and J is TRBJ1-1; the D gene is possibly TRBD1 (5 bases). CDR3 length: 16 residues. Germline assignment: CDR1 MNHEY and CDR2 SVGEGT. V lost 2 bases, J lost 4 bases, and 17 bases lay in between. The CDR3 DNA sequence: TGTGCCAGCAGTTACAGGCAGGGCTCGCGTAGCACTGAAGCTTTCTTT. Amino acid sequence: CASSYRQGSRSTEAFF.

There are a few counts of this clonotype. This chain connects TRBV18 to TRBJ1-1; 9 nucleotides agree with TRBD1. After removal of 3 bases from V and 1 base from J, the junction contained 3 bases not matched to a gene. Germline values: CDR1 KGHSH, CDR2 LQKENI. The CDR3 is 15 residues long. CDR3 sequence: CASSPGTGRNTEAFF. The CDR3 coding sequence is TGTGCCAGCTCACCCGGGACAGGGAGGAACACTGAAGCTTTCTTT. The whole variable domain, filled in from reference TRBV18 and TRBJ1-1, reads NAGVMQNPRHLVRRRGQEARLRCSPMKGHSHVYWYRQLPEEGLKFMVYLQKENIIDESGMPKERFSAEFPKEGPSILRIQQVVRGDSAAYFCASSPGTGRNTEAFFGQGTRLTVV.

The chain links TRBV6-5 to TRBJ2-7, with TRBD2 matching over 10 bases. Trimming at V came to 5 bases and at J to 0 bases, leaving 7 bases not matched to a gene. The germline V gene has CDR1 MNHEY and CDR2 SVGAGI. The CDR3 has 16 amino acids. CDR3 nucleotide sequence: TGTGCCAGCAGTCTACTTAGCGGGGGGCCCTCCTACGAGCAGTACTTC. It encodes CASSLLSGGPSYEQYF.

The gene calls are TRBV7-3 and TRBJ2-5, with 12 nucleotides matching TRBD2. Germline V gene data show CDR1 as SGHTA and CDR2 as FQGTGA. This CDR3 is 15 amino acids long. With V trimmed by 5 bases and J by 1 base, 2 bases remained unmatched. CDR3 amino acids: CASSRTSGVQETQYF. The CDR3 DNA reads TGTGCCAGCAGCCGGACTAGCGGGGTCCAAGAGACCCAGTACTTC.

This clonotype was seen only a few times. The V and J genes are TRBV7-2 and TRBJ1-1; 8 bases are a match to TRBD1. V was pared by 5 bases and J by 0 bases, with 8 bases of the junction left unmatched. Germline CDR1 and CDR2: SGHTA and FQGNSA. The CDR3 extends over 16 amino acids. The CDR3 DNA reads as TGTGCCAGCAGCCCAAGGACAGGGTTGATGAACACTGAAGCTTTCTTT. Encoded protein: CASSPRTGLMNTEAFF.

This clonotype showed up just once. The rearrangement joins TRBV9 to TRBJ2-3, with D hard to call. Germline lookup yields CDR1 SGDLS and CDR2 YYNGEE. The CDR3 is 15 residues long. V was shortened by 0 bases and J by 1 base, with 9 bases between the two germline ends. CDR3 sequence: CASSVVGWRTDTQYF. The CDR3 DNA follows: TGTGCCAGCAGCGTAGTGGGGTGGCGCACAGATACGCAGTATTTT.

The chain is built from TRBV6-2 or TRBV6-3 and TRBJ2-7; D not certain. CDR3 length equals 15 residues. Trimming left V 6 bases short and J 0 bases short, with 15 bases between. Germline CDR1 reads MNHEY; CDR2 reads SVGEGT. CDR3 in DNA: TGTGCCAGCAGGACCTCCTATCCGAGCTCCTACGAGCAGTACGTC. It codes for CASRTSYPSSYEQYV.